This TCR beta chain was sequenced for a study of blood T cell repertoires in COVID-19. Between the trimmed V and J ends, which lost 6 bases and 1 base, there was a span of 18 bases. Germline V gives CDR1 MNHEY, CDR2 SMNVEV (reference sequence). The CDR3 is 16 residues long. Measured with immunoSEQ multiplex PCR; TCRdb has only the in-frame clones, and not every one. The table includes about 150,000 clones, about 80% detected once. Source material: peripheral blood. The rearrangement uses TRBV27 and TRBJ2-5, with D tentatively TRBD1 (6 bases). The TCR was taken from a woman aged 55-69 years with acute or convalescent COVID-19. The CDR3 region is CASRPRAGAGQETQYF. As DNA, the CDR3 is TGTGCCAGCAGACCGCGGGCAGGGGCCGGCCAAGAGACCCAGTACTTC.